This TCR beta chain derives from a study of blood T cell repertoires in COVID-19. The CDR3 spans 15 residues. J was trimmed by 3 bases and V by 2 bases; bases with no gene match: 7. Germline CDR1 and CDR2: LGHNA and YNFKEQ. TCRdb's table, derived via immunoSEQ multiplex PCR, lists solely in-frame clones and lacks some. Here the sample spans about 100,000 clones, roughly 86% being singletons. Sequencing was carried out using peripheral blood. This clonotype was obtained from a human donor in a cohort sampled during active COVID-19. The rearrangement joins TRBV4-2 to TRBJ2-7, with 7 bases lining up with TRBD2. The CDR3 DNA reads TGTGCCAGCAGCCAATTAGAGGGAGGGGTCTACGAGCAGTACTTC. It yields the protein CASSQLEGGVYEQYF.